The 11 T cell receptor beta chains below were found in one sample sequenced in a study of blood T cell repertoires in COVID-19. The assay was immunoSEQ multiplex PCR, and TCRdb's table has in-frame clones only and misses some. The repertoire holds under 300,000 clones, about 88% seen once, with under 2.5% in the top ten. Sequencing was carried out using peripheral blood. These receptors all come from a woman in her 40s who had recovered from COVID-19.

The rearrangement links TRBV9 to TRBJ1-2; 7 positions match TRBD1. Germline V CDR1 and CDR2: SGDLS, YYNGEE. The J segment lost 8 bases and the V segment lost 0 bases, leaving 4 bases of the junction unmatched. The CDR3 loop spans 13 amino acids. CDR3 nucleotides: TGTGCCAGCAGCGTAGGGACAGGCCGGGGCTACACCTTC. This translates into CASSVGTGRGYTF.

V is TRBV5-1 and J is TRBJ2-4; possible D gene TRBD1, 6 bases. The V gene lost 2 bases and the J gene lost 1 base, with 13 bases spanning the gap. From germline, CDR1 is SGHRS and CDR2 YFSETQ. The CDR3 is 16 amino acids. CDR3 in amino acids: CASSFTGLSAKNIQYF. The CDR3 DNA reads as TGCGCCAGCAGCTTTACAGGGCTAAGTGCCAAAAACATTCAGTACTTC.

This chain links TRBV6-6 with TRBJ2-1; 11 bases are shared with TRBD2. The CDR3 has 15 amino acids. The junction had 7 bases not matched to a gene; V was cut back by 6 bases and J by 6 bases. Per the germline V gene, CDR1 is MNHNY and CDR2 is SVGAGI (reference sequence). This CDR3 is CASRISTSGSNEQFF. Written as DNA, the CDR3 is TGTGCCAGCAGGATCTCAACTAGCGGGAGCAATGAGCAGTTCTTC.

This chain uses TRBV4-3 with TRBJ2-2; no firm D call. Germline-derived CDR1 and CDR2 are LGHNA and YSLEER. Trimming shortened V by 1 base and J by 6 bases, and 9 bases separated the two germline ends. The CDR3 loop spans 14 amino acids. The CDR3 here is CASSQGALAGELFF. CDR3 bases: TGCGCCAGCAGCCAAGGGGCCCTGGCCGGGGAGCTGTTTTTT.

This chain uses TRBV3-1 (or the pseudogene TRBV3-2) with TRBJ1-4; 7 bases align to TRBD1. The CDR3 has 15 residues. Germline V lookup: CDR1 LGHDT, CDR2 YNNKEL (reference sequence). The V and J ends lost 4 bases and 8 bases, in that order; junction bases with no gene match: 10. The CDR3 here is CASSPRTGFGEKLFF. The CDR3 DNA sequence: TGTGCCAGCAGCCCCAGGACAGGCTTTGGGGAAAAACTGTTTTTT.

The rearrangement uses TRBV7-2 and TRBJ2-1; 7 bases match TRBD1. CDR3 length: 18 residues. Trimming removed 5 bases from V and 0 bases from J; junction bases left unmatched: 13. Germline values: CDR1 SGHTA, CDR2 FQGNSA. The CDR3 bases are TGTGCCAGCAGCCCCCGGGACAGCTTTACCAGCTCCTACAATGAGCAGTTCTTC. Amino acid sequence: CASSPRDSFTSSYNEQFF.

A word on this clone: The junction departs from the called germline gene at one end, perhaps through a read error. The chain couples TRBV7-7 to TRBJ2-5; a weak D match, TRBD1 (5 bases). Germline CDR1 is SSHAT and CDR2 is FNYEAQ (reference sequence). The CDR3 totals 15 residues. The DNA of the CDR3 is TGTGCTAGCAGCTTAGAAGTTCAGGGCGCGGAGACCCAGTACTTC. This gives the protein CASSLEVQGAETQYF.

This chain joins TRBV18 and TRBJ2-7; no definite D call. CDR3 size: 15 residues. Germline CDR1 is KGHSH and CDR2 is LQKENI. V lost 3 bases and J 3 bases, leaving 15 bases between the germline ends. The CDR3 DNA follows: TGTGCCAGCTCACCCGAAGGAGACGTTGGCTACGAGCAGTACTTC. Protein product: CASSPEGDVGYEQYF.

The V and J genes are TRBV7-3 and TRBJ1-5; tentative D call: TRBD1 (5 bases). The CDR3 has 15 residues. Trimming pared 2 bases from V and 4 bases from J, leaving 12 bases between. Germline V lookup: CDR1 SGHTA, CDR2 FQGTGA. The CDR3 reads CASSLDGAGNQPQHF. The CDR3 nucleotides are TGTGCCAGCAGCTTAGATGGAGCAGGGAATCAGCCCCAGCATTTT. Using reference TRBV7-3 and TRBJ1-5 for the parts outside the CDR3, the full variable domain is GAGVSQTPSNKVTEKGKYVELRCDPISGHTALYWYRQSLGQGPEFLIYFQGTGAADDSGLPNDRFFAVRPEGSVSTLKIQRTERGDSAVYLCASSLDGAGNQPQHFGDGTRLSIL.

V gene TRBV7-9 combines with J gene TRBJ1-6; TRBD1 is a possible D gene (6 bases). Germline V gene sequence: CDR1 SEHNR, CDR2 FQNEAQ (reference sequence). This CDR3 spans 15 amino acids. Trimming removed 1 base at V and 7 bases at J, with 11 bases between. DNA for the CDR3: TGTGCCAGCAGCTTAGAGTCACAGGGCAATTCACCCCTCCACTTT. Its protein product is CASSLESQGNSPLHF.

V gene TRBV18 combines with J gene TRBJ2-7; TRBD1 aligns across 8 bases. V lost 1 base and J lost 6; bases outside the gene matches: 8. Germline lookup yields CDR1 KGHSH and CDR2 LQKENI. There are 15 residues in the CDR3. The CDR3 is CASSPHTGGSGEQYF. The DNA for the CDR3 is TGTGCCAGCTCACCACACACAGGGGGATCGGGCGAGCAGTACTTC.